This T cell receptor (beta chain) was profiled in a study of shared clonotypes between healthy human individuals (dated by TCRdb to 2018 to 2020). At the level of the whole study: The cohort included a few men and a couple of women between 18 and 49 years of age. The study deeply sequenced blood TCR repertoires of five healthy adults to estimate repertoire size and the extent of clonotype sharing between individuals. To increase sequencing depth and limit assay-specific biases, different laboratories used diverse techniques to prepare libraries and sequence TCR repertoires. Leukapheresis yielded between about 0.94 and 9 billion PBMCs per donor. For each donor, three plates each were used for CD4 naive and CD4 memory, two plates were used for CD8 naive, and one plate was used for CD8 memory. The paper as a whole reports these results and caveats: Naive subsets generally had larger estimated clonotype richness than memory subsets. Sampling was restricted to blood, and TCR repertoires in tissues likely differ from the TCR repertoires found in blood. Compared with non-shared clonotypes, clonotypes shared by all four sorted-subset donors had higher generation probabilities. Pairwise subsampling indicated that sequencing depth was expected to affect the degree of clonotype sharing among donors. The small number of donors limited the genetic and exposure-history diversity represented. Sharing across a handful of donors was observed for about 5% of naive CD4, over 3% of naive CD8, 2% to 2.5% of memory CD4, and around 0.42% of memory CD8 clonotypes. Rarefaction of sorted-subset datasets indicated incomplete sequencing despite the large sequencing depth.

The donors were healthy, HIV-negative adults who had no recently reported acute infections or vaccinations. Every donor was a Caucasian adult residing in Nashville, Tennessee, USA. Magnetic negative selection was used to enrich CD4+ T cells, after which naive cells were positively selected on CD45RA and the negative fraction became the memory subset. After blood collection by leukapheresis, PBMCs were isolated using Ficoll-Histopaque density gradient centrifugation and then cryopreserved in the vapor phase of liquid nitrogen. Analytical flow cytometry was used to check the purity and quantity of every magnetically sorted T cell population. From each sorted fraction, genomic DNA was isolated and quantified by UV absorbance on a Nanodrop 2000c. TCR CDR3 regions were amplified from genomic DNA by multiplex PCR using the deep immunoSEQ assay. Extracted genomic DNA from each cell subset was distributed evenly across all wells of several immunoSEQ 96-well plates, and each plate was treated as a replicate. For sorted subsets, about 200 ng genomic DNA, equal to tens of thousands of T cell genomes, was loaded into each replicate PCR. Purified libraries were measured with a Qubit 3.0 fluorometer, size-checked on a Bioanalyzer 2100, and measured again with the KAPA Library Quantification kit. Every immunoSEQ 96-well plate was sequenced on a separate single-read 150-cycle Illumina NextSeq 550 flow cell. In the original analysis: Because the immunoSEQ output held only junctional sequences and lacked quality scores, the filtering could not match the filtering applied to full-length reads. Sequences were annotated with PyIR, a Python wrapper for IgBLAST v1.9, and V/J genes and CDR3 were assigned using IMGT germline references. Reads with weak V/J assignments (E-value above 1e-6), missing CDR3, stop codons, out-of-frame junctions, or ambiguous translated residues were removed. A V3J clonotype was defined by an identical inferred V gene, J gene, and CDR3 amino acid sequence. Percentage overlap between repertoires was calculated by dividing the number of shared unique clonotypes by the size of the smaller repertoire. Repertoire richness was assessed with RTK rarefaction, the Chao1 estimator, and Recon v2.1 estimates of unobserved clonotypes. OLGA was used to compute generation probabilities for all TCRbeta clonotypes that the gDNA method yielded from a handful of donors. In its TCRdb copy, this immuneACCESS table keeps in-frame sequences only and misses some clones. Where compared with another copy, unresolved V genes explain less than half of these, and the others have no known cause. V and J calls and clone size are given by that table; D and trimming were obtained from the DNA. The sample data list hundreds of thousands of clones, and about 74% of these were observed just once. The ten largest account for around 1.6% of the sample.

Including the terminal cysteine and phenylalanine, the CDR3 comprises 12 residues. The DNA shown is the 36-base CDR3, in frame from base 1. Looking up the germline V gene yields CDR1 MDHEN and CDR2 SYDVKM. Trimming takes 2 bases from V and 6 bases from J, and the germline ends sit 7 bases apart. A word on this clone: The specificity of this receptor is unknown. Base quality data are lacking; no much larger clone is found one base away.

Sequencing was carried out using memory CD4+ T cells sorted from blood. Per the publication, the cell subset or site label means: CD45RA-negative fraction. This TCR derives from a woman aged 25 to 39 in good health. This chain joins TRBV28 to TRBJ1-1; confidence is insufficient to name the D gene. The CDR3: CASSLHGAEAFF. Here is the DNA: TGTGCCAGCAGTTTACATGGAGCTGAAGCTTTCTTT.